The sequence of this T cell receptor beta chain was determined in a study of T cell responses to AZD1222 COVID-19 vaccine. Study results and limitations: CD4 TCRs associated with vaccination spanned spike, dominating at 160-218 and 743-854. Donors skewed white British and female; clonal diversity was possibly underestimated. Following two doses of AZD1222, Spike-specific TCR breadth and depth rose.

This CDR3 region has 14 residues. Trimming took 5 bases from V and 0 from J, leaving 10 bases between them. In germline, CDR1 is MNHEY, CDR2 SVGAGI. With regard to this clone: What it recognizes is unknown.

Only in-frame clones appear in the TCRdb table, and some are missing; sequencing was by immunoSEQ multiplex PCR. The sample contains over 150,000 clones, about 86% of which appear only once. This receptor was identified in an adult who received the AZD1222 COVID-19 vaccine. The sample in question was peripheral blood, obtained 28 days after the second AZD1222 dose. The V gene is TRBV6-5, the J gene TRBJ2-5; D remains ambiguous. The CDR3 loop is CASSTEDNQETQYF. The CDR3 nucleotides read TGTGCCAGCAGTACTGAGGATAACCAAGAGACCCAGTACTTC.